Shown below are 8 T cell receptor beta chains from a single sample sequenced in a study of technical replicates of blood from several donors. Some clones are missing from TCRdb's copy, which holds only in-frame ones; the method was immunoSEQ multiplex PCR. Here the sample spans approximately 92,000 clones, around 96% being singletons. Sequencing was performed on T cells isolated from PBMCs. The origin of the receptors is a human donor in good health.

This clone was counted once. The V call is TRBV4-1, the J call TRBJ1-1; no clear D. The CDR3 extends over 14 amino acids. In germline, CDR1 is MGHRA, CDR2 YSYEKL. The V gene lost 1 base and the J gene lost 0 bases, with 6 bases spanning the gap. The CDR3 sequence is CASSQVGLNTEAFF. The CDR3 DNA reads as TGCGCCAGCAGCCAAGTTGGCTTGAACACTGAAGCTTTCTTT.

This chain uses TRBV28 with TRBJ1-5; unclear D gene. V shed 3 bases and J shed 0 bases, with 9 bases lying between them. The CDR3 runs to 15 residues. From germline, CDR1 is MDHEN and CDR2 SYDVKM. CDR3 protein: CASSLMSVSNQPQHF. In DNA, the CDR3 is TGTGCCAGCAGTTTGATGTCAGTTAGCAATCAGCCCCAGCATTTT.

This sequence joins TRBV28 and TRBJ2-1; 11 bases are shared with TRBD2. The CDR3 covers 15 residues. Looked up from germline, CDR1 is MDHEN and CDR2 is SYDVKM. With 7 bases clipped from V and 4 bases from J, the junction kept 6 bases outside the gene matches. This CDR3 reads CASTITSGSYNEQFF. CDR3 bases: TGTGCCAGCACTATCACTAGCGGGAGTTACAATGAGCAGTTCTTC.

The gene calls are TRBV30 and TRBJ2-3; 11 bases map to TRBD2. V lost 2 bases, J lost 2 bases, and 6 bases stayed unmatched. This CDR3 region has 16 residues. CDR1 is GTSNPN, CDR2 SVGIG, per germline (reference sequence). The CDR3 region is CAWSQTSGITTDTQYF. The CDR3, as DNA: TGTGCCTGGAGTCAGACTAGCGGGATAACCACAGATACGCAGTATTTT.

The chain links TRBV7-3 to TRBJ2-5, with 9 bases identical to TRBD1. The CDR3 has 15 amino acids. With 3 bases clipped from V and 5 bases from J, the junction kept 7 bases outside the gene matches. Germline CDR1 SGHTA, CDR2 FQGTGA. The DNA of the CDR3 is TGTGCCAGCAGCTTGGCCGGACAGGGGATCGAGACCCAGTACTTC. This codes for CASSLAGQGIETQYF.

In its sample, this clone was seen once. This chain uses TRBV5-4 with TRBJ2-7, with 7 bases identical to TRBD1. CDR1 SGHNT and CDR2 YYREEE come from the germline V gene (reference sequence). The CDR3 extends over 14 amino acids. Germline trimming cut 0 bases from V and 6 bases from J; bases unmatched to any gene: 6. Here the CDR3 DNA reads TGTGCCAGCAGCTTGGACCACGGGACAGTCGAGCAGTACTTC. Translated, it gives CASSLDHGTVEQYF.

A note on this clone: One end of the junction does not line up with germline, which may come from a read error. This sample also contains other DNA sequences that code for the same CDR3. The chain joins TRBV4-1 to TRBJ1-1; unclear D gene. CDR1 MGHRA and CDR2 YSYEKL come from the germline V gene. The CDR3 is 16 amino acids. CDR3 in amino acids: CASSQYTGEVGTEAFF. The CDR3 DNA sequence: TGCGCCAGTAGCCAATATACCGGGGAGGTTGGCACTGAAGCTTTCTTT.

This sequence joins TRBV13 and TRBJ2-2; D possibly corresponds to TRBD2 (6 bases). Looked up from germline, CDR1 is PRHDT and CDR2 is FYEKMQ (reference sequence). This CDR3 is built from 16 residues. V lost 5 bases to trimming and J lost 0 bases, with 13 bases between them. CDR3 loop: CASSRYTGANTGELFF. The DNA for the CDR3 is TGTGCCAGCAGCCGGTACACGGGAGCGAACACCGGGGAGCTGTTTTTT.